Shown below are 2 T cell receptor beta chains from a single sample sequenced in a study of shared clonotypes between healthy human individuals. The data were produced by immunoSEQ multiplex PCR, yet TCRdb's version contains in-frame clones alone and is incomplete. The data show around 1.9 million clones, 80% to 95% seen once. Positively selected for CCR7, the CD45RO-negative cells used as naive CD8 cells excluded terminally differentiated effector memory CD45RA+ cells. The material sequenced was naive CD8+ T cells from PBMCs. The source is a man aged 18 to 29 in good health. Some clones in this sample may be carry-over from other donors' samples.

This clone was seen a single time. The rearrangement uses TRBV19 and TRBJ2-2, with 13 bases lining up with TRBD2. The V segment lost 5 bases and the J segment 6 bases; nucleotides outside the gene matches: 18. Germline V gives CDR1 LNHDA, CDR2 SQIVND (reference sequence). The CDR3 totals 20 residues. The CDR3 DNA follows: TGTGCCAGTAGTCCCGGGACTAGCGGGACCGTCTCGTTTCTGGCCGGGGAGCTGTTTTTT. This sequence encodes CASSPGTSGTVSFLAGELFF.

The chain links TRBV27 to TRBJ1-5; D gene unclear. The ends were cut back, 6 bases at V and 0 bases at J, with 9 bases in the middle. Germline CDR1 reads MNHEY; CDR2 reads SMNVEV (reference sequence). The CDR3 spans 14 residues. The CDR3 loop reads CASRATGSNQPQHF. CDR3 nucleotide sequence: TGTGCCAGCAGAGCTACCGGTAGCAATCAGCCCCAGCATTTT.